This is a list of T cell receptor beta chains from one sample in a study of control samples from healthy donors and cancer patients. TCRdb's table, derived via immunoSEQ multiplex PCR, lists solely in-frame clones and lacks some. The sample contains 150,000 or so clones, just over 85% of which appear only once. Sequencing was performed on blood. These TCRs come from a woman aged 25-40 years in good health. Each CDR3 is given with its conserved first and last residue.

TRBV7-2	TRBJ2-1	CASSYIGRISEQFF
TRBV19	TRBJ1-1	CASSMLQRNTEAFF
TRBV10-3	TRBJ1-1	CAISEAPHVRMNTEAFF
TRBV2	TRBJ1-2	CASSEVVFVQGYGYTF
TRBV10-2	TRBJ2-7	CASLTSGSSYEQYF
TRBV11-2	TRBJ2-7	CASSADPSGTGISYEQYF
TRBV7-9	TRBJ1-5	CASSLFRIQHYSNQPQHF
TRBV27	TRBJ1-1	CASSLAFRGTEAFF
TRBV3-1/TRBV3-2	TRBJ2-3	CASSQGLSGVDTQYF
TRBV5-1	TRBJ2-1	CASSLAGNEQFF
TRBV19	TRBJ2-5	CASSIDRPGQGRKETQYF
TRBV18	TRBJ2-5	CASSPTQYPQETQYF
TRBV6-6	TRBJ2-1	CASSSLGNEQFF
TRBV19	TRBJ1-1	CASSYRRGLTSNTEAFF
TRBV6-5	TRBJ1-1	CASSSRTGMNTEAFF
TRBV25-1	TRBJ1-1	CASSDTEAFF
TRBV29-1	TRBJ2-7	CSVDVGQPSYEQYF
TRBV21-1	TRBJ2-2	CASPGRPGAFGELFF
TRBV7-9	TRBJ1-1	CASSLAPDRVGWGEAFF
TRBV6-5	TRBJ2-7	CASSLSGYGLYEQYF
TRBV18	TRBJ2-3	CASSPPTGTDTQYF
TRBV4-2	TRBJ2-2	CASRTRTGELFF
TRBV5-6	TRBJ1-2	CASSLAQGRGYTF
TRBV15	TRBJ1-2	CATSRDKRLFYGYTF
TRBV18	TRBJ1-5	CASSQGSNQPQHF
TRBV9	TRBJ2-5	CASSAPGAGETQYF
TRBV2	TRBJ1-5	CASSERLRSNQPQHF
TRBV15	TRBJ2-6	CATSRVSSGANVLTF
TRBV9	TRBJ2-7	CASSVGGQGANEQYF
TRBV6-5	TRBJ2-1	CAGGRASYNEQFF
TRBV19	TRBJ1-1	CASSQGMNTEAFF
TRBV12-3/TRBV12-4	TRBJ1-4	CASSPGGGEKLFF
TRBV19	TRBJ2-1	CASKLAGGPGDEQFF
TRBV24-1	TRBJ2-1	CATSDSILTGTPRYNEQFF
TRBV6-5	TRBJ1-6	CASTLGGLSPLHF
TRBV6-6	TRBJ2-7	CASSYHGTSGEQYF
TRBV7-9	TRBJ2-3	CASSGGQDSLGTQYF
TRBV7-9	TRBJ1-2	CASSLEQTNYGYTF
TRBV5-5	TRBJ2-3	CASSFTSGSTDTQYF
TRBV27	TRBJ2-5	CASSLSIGTSGMETQYF
TRBV27	TRBJ2-1	CASSLEAGAHSYNEQFF
TRBV9	TRBJ2-2	CASSTPHGGSGPSYAGELFF
TRBV25-1	TRBJ2-5	CASSASTGYGETQYF
TRBV5-1	TRBJ2-3	CASSQNLAGGTDTQYF
TRBV24-1	TRBJ2-1	CATSDRGSGWTYNEQFF
TRBV6-4	TRBJ1-1	CASKEELNTEAFF
TRBV5-6	TRBJ2-5	CASSSPGGGGETQYF
TRBV28	TRBJ2-3	CASSLWTGTGNTDTQYF
TRBV19	TRBJ2-2	CASMAGMNTGELFF
TRBV7-2	TRBJ2-3	CASRDNVIDTQYF
TRBV7-2	TRBJ1-5	CASSQTTGTGGNQPQHF
TRBV5-1	TRBJ1-2	CASSLAGRDGYTF
TRBV3-1/TRBV3-2	TRBJ1-2	CASSHRGDYGYTF